What follows is one TCR beta chain and its context. A sample-barcoded 5' primer and a J-beta primer mix were used in a second PCR of roughly 7 to 11 cycles. TCRdb re-called the 5' RACE reads with MiXCR, one entry per CDR3 protein. The sample gives about 1.4 million distinct CDR3 sequences, 45% to 70% of which show up once; 6.7% is in the top ten. The germline CDR1 and CDR2 sequences are MDHEN and SYDVKM. The CDR3 is 11 residues long. V lost 5 bases and J 11 bases, leaving 12 bases between the germline ends. These data originate in a study of blood T cells in healthy people across ages. The sequence was obtained from a man aged 18 to 35 in good health. Specimen: blood. This rearrangement joins TRBV28 to TRBJ1-1; perhaps TRBD1 as D (5 bases). The CDR3 DNA sequence: TGTGCCAGCAGTAACCGGGGGAAGGCTTTCTTT. This encodes CASSNRGKAFF.